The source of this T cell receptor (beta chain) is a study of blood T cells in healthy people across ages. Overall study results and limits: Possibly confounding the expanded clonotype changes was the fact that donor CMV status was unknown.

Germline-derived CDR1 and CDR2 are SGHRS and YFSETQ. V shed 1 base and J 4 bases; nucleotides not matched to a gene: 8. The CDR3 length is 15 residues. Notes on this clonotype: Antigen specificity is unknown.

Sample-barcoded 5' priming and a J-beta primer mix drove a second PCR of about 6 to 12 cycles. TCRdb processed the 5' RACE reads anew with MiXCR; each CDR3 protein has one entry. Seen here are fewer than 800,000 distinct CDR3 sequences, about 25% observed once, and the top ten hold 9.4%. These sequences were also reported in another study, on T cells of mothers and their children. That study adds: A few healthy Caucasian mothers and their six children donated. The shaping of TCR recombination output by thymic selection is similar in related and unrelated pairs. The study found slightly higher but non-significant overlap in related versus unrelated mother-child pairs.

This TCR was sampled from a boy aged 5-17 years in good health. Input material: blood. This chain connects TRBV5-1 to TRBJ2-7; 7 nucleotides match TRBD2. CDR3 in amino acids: CASSLIPGREYEQYF. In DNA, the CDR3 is TGCGCCAGCAGCTTGATCCCAGGGAGGGAGTACGAGCAGTACTTC.